Given below is one TCR beta chain in context. Its specificity is unknown. Germline is not matched at one junction end, which may reflect a read error. The data derive from a study of blood T cells in healthy people across ages. Background on the study: Per every two T cells, about one barcoded beta molecule was captured by template switching. Notes on the study in general: Unsorted PBMCs ruled out conclusive naive versus antigen-experienced comparison. TCR beta diversity per million T cells fell roughly linearly with age. Aged donors had fewer naive CD4+ cells and lower diversity than long-lived donors.

A J-beta primer mix and a sample-barcoded 5' primer were used in a second PCR of roughly 6 to 12 cycles. TCRdb analysed the 5' RACE reads with MiXCR anew, one entry per CDR3 protein. The sample carries 730,000 or so distinct CDR3 sequences, roughly 41% recorded once. Germline CDR1 and CDR2: SEHNR and FQNEAQ (reference sequence). The CDR3 consists of 16 residues. The source of this sequence is a woman in her fifties or sixties in good health. J is TRBJ2-1 and V is TRBV7-9; the D is unclear. Source material: blood. The CDR3: CASSPLAESSYNEQSF. CDR3 coding DNA: TGTGCCAGCAGCCCCCTGGCGGAGAGCTCCTACAATGAGCAGTCCTTC.